At least ten counts were recorded for the clone carrying this TCR beta chain. No patient had received any treatment before thyroid surgery. The sample originates from a study of metastatic and nonmetastatic thyroid tumors. Using MiXCR, TCRdb reanalyzed the PCR reads. Of approximately 25,000 clones in the sample, 16% were seen once. CDR3 length equals 14 residues. From germline, CDR1 is KGHSH and CDR2 LQKENI. Germline trimming cut 6 bases from V and 3 bases from J; bases unmatched to any gene: 4. The chain employs TRBV18 and TRBJ2-5; 10 bases map to TRBD1. The clonotype originates from a male donor with papillary thyroid cancer or a benign thyroid nodule (not recorded which). Some clones in this sample may be carry-over from other donors' samples. The material sequenced was blood. For the CDR3, the DNA is TGTGCCAGCTCCCCCGGACAGGGGGAAGAGACCCAGTACTTC. Translation gives CASSPGQGEETQYF.